This is a list of T cell receptor beta chains from one sample in a study of cytomegalovirus exposure and HLA in healthy donors. The table came from immunoSEQ multiplex PCR; TCRdb's copy has only in-frame clones and leaves some out. This sample carries around 120,000 clones, approximately 80% of them seen once, and the ten largest clones take less than 3.5%. Sequencing was done on a sample of PBMCs. These receptors all come from a woman in her 40s in good health and CMV-seropositive. CDR3s include the opening cysteine and the closing phenylalanine or tryptophan. The D gene is left open where the match is weak. Expanded clones get a size class; other rows say once, few or many, or leave the size out.

V: TRBV5-1
D: NA
J: TRBJ2-5
size: NA
length: 16
DNA: TGCGCCAGCAGCTTGGGGGCTTCCAGCCTGCAAGAGACCCAGTACTTC
CDR3: CASSLGASSLQETQYF

V: TRBV7-2
D: TRBD2
J: TRBJ2-7
size: NA
length: 16
DNA: TGTGCCAGCAGTTCCGGGACTAGCGGCCTTCCCTACGAGCAGTACTTC
CDR3: CASSSGTSGLPYEQYF

V: TRBV7-2
D: TRBD1
J: TRBJ1-5
size: NA
length: 15
DNA: TGTGCCAGCAGCTTAGAACAGGGGGCGGGTCAGCCCCAGCATTTT
CDR3: CASSLEQGAGQPQHF

V: TRBV5-1
D: TRBD1
J: TRBJ1-5
size: few
length: 18
DNA: TGCGCCAGCAGCTTGCCGGGACAGGGCACATATAGCAATCAGCCCCAGCATTTT
CDR3: CASSLPGQGTYSNQPQHF

V: TRBV21-1
D: NA
J: TRBJ1-6
size: NA
length: 14
DNA: TGTGCCAGCAGCAAACCCTCCGAGAATTCACCCCTCCACTTT
CDR3: CASSKPSENSPLHF

V: TRBV6-5
D: NA
J: TRBJ2-5
size: NA
length: 12
DNA: TGTGCCAGCAGCCCCGGGCAGGGCAAGCAGTACTTC
CDR3: CASSPGQGKQYF

V: TRBV5-1
D: NA
J: TRBJ2-5
size: NA
length: 13
DNA: TGCGCCAGCAGCTTGGAATTGAGAGAGACCCAGTACTTC
CDR3: CASSLELRETQYF

V: TRBV6-5
D: TRBD1
J: TRBJ2-3
size: NA
length: 15
DNA: TGTGCCAGCCATGAGGGACAGGGGTACACAGATACGCAGTATTTT
CDR3: CASHEGQGYTDTQYF

V: TRBV10-1
D: NA
J: TRBJ2-3
size: few
length: 13
DNA: TGCGCCAGCAGTGAATTGAGTCCCGATACGCAGTATTTT
CDR3: CASSELSPDTQYF

V: TRBV5-4
D: TRBD2
J: TRBJ2-3
size: NA
length: 17
DNA: TGTGCCAGCAGCCCGACTAGCGGGGGTCTTAGCACAGATACGCAGTATTTT
CDR3: CASSPTSGGLSTDTQYF

V: TRBV7-3
D: NA
J: TRBJ2-3
size: NA
length: 16
DNA: TGTGCCAGCAGCTGGAATCTAGCGTCGGGAACAGATACGCAGTATTTT
CDR3: CASSWNLASGTDTQYF

V: TRBV7-3
D: NA
J: TRBJ2-3
size: NA
length: 15
DNA: TGTGCCAGCAGCTTGGCGGGGGCGGGCACAGATACGCAGTATTTT
CDR3: CASSLAGAGTDTQYF

V: TRBV7-3
D: TRBD1
J: TRBJ1-1
size: NA
length: 16
DNA: TGTGCCAGCAGCTTATATGGGACAGGGGGAGGGGCTGAAGCTTTCTTT
CDR3: CASSLYGTGGGAEAFF

V: TRBV20-1
D: NA
J: TRBJ2-7
size: NA
length: 11
DNA: TGCAGTGCTTTACGGGAAAACGAGCAGTACTTC
CDR3: CSALRENEQYF

V: TRBV5-4
D: TRBD1
J: TRBJ2-5
size: NA
length: 16
DNA: TGTGCCAGCAGCCCGAGCACAGGGGCGGGTCAAGAGACCCAGTACTTC
CDR3: CASSPSTGAGQETQYF

V: TRBV10-3
D: NA
J: TRBJ2-7
size: NA
length: 11
DNA: TGTGCCATAGGGGACACCGCGGCGCAGTACTTC
CDR3: CAIGDTAAQYF

V: TRBV5-1
D: TRBD2
J: TRBJ2-1
size: few
length: 14
DNA: TGCGCCAGCAGCTTGAGAAGCGGGGTCAATGAGCAGTTCTTC
CDR3: CASSLRSGVNEQFF

V: TRBV5-1
D: NA
J: TRBJ1-1
size: NA
length: 14
DNA: TGCGCCAGCAGCTTGGCGGGACAGAACACTGAAGCTTTCTTT
CDR3: CASSLAGQNTEAFF

V: TRBV21-1
D: NA
J: TRBJ1-1
size: NA
length: 14
DNA: TGTGCCAGCAGCAATAACTGTGAGAACACTGAAGCTTTCTTT
CDR3: CASSNNCENTEAFF

V: TRBV7-6
D: NA
J: TRBJ1-1
size: NA
length: 15
DNA: TGTGCCAGCAGCAATGGGGCAGGGTCGGACACTGAAGCTTTCTTT
CDR3: CASSNGAGSDTEAFF

V: TRBV6-1
D: NA
J: TRBJ2-3
size: NA
length: 14
DNA: TGTGCCAGCAGTGAGGGGCTGGGCACAGATACGCAGTATTTT
CDR3: CASSEGLGTDTQYF

V: TRBV20-1
D: TRBD2
J: TRBJ2-3
size: NA
length: 11
DNA: TGCAGTGCCTACGGGGGGGATACGCAGTATTTT
CDR3: CSAYGGDTQYF

V: TRBV19
D: TRBD2
J: TRBJ2-1
size: NA
length: 13
DNA: TGTGCCAGTAGCCCAGCGGGATACAATGAGCAGTTCTTC
CDR3: CASSPAGYNEQFF

V: TRBV27
D: TRBD1
J: TRBJ1-2
size: NA
length: 15
DNA: TGTGCCAGCAGTCGGAAGGGACAGTTTAACTATGGCTACACCTTC
CDR3: CASSRKGQFNYGYTF

V: TRBV7-3
D: TRBD1
J: TRBJ1-1
size: once
length: 14
DNA: TGTGCCAGCAGCCCCTCAGACGGGACAGGTAAAGCTTTCTTT
CDR3: CASSPSDGTGKAFF

V: TRBV7-9
D: TRBD1
J: TRBJ1-2
size: NA
length: 13
DNA: TGTGCCAGCGGACCGGGACAGGGTCCTTCCTACACCTTC
CDR3: CASGPGQGPSYTF

V: TRBV5-5
D: NA
J: TRBJ1-1
size: few
length: 13
DNA: TGTGCCAGCAGCTGGGGCCCGGCCACTGAAGCTTTCTTT
CDR3: CASSWGPATEAFF

V: TRBV19
D: TRBD2
J: TRBJ2-1
size: NA
length: 18
DNA: TGTGCCAGTAGTATCGGTAGCGGGGGGCTGAGCTCCTACAATGAGCAGTTCTTC
CDR3: CASSIGSGGLSSYNEQFF

V: TRBV4-1
D: TRBD1
J: TRBJ2-3
size: NA
length: 17
DNA: TGCGCCAGCAGCCAGGCGTCGTGGGACAGGGCACAACATACGCAGTATTTT
CDR3: CASSQASWDRAQHTQYF

V: TRBV6-5
D: NA
J: TRBJ2-6
size: NA
length: 16
DNA: TGTGCCAGCAGTTACTCGACAGGCTCTGGGGCCAACGTCCTGACTTTC
CDR3: CASSYSTGSGANVLTF

V: TRBV2
D: TRBD1
J: TRBJ1-2
size: NA
length: 14
DNA: TGTGCCAGGGGACAGGGATCACTCCTCTATGGCTACACCTTC
CDR3: CARGQGSLLYGYTF

V: TRBV5-1
D: NA
J: TRBJ1-1
size: NA
length: 18
DNA: TGCGCCAGCAGCCAAGGGGCGTCCGTCGGTCTTGGGAACACTGAAGCTTTCTTT
CDR3: CASSQGASVGLGNTEAFF

V: TRBV4-2
D: TRBD1
J: TRBJ2-7
size: NA
length: 16
DNA: TGTGCCAGCAGCCAAGACGGACAGGGCAACTCCTACGAGCAGTACTTC
CDR3: CASSQDGQGNSYEQYF

V: TRBV21-1
D: NA
J: TRBJ1-3
size: NA
length: 14
DNA: TGTGCCAGCAGCAAATTTAGGGGGAAGAACACCATATATTTT
CDR3: CASSKFRGKNTIYF

V: TRBV10-3
D: NA
J: TRBJ1-2
size: NA
length: 15
DNA: TGTGCCATCAGTGTAGAATTAAAAGGGGGCTATGGCTACACCTTC
CDR3: CAISVELKGGYGYTF

V: TRBV7-9
D: NA
J: TRBJ2-2
size: NA
length: 11
DNA: TGTGCCAGCAGCACGAGAGACAGTAAGATTTTT
CDR3: CASSTRDSKIF

V: TRBV13
D: NA
J: TRBJ2-7
size: NA
length: 18
DNA: TGTGCCAGCAGCTCACAGGGTCTTGGGGTCCCCTCGGACTACGAGCAGTACTTC
CDR3: CASSSQGLGVPSDYEQYF

V: TRBV6-6
D: NA
J: TRBJ1-1
size: NA
length: 16
DNA: TGTGCCAGCAGCTCCGCCCAGAGCGGGGTGAACACTGAAGCTTTCTTT
CDR3: CASSSAQSGVNTEAFF